Shown below are 31 T cell receptor beta chains from a single sample sequenced in a study of blood T cell repertoires in COVID-19. Produced via immunoSEQ multiplex PCR; TCRdb's table is partial and in-frame only. The data contain 200,000 to 250,000 clones, about 88% of them singletons. Source material: peripheral blood. These receptors all stem from a man between 60 and 70 years old with acute or convalescent COVID-19.

This chain links TRBV19 with TRBJ2-3, with D tentatively TRBD2 (7 bases). Trimming cost V 5 bases and J 2 bases, with 17 bases left between them. The CDR3 is 16 amino acids. Germline V gene lookup returns CDR1 LNHDA and CDR2 SQIVND (reference sequence). CDR3: CASSLPSGGITDTQYF. The CDR3 DNA sequence: TGTGCCAGTAGTCTCCCCTCGGGGGGCATCACAGATACGCAGTATTTT.

The rearrangement links TRBV6-5 to TRBJ2-3, with 8 bases that match TRBD2. From germline, CDR1 is MNHEY and CDR2 SVGAGI. The CDR3 sequence is 15 residues long. The ends lost 5 bases at V and 3 bases at J; junction bases unmatched: 7. As DNA, the CDR3 is TGTGCCAGCAGTCCAAGCGGGGGCGCGACAGATACGCAGTATTTT. This gives the protein CASSPSGGATDTQYF.

This chain joins TRBV7-6 and TRBJ1-1; 8 nucleotides agree with TRBD1. The length of the CDR3 is 15 residues. CDR1 and CDR2 from the germline V gene are SGHVS and FNYEAQ. The junction had 10 bases not matched to a gene; V was cut back by 5 bases and J by 5 bases. CDR3 in DNA: TGTGCCAGCAGCACCGCCAGGGGGCGGAGGACTGAAGCTTTCTTT. It translates to CASSTARGRRTEAFF.

Concerning this clone itself: Other DNA sequences in the sample encode the same CDR3. The chain links TRBV10-3 to TRBJ2-7, with D perhaps matching TRBD2 (5 bases). This CDR3 has 11 residues. Per germline, CDR1 ENHRY and CDR2 SYGVKD. Trimming removed 5 bases from V and 5 bases from J, with 7 bases in between. The CDR3 bases are TGTGCCATCAGTCCCGGGAACGAGCAGTACTTC. It translates to CAISPGNEQYF.

The chain links TRBV2 to TRBJ2-2, with 15 bases lining up with TRBD2. The trim removed 5 bases at V and 0 bases at J, leaving 4 bases unmatched. The CDR3 is 18 amino acids. The germline V gene has CDR1 SNHLY and CDR2 FYNNEI. The CDR3 region is CASSPGLAGGPNTGELFF. The CDR3 DNA reads TGTGCCAGCAGTCCTGGACTAGCGGGGGGGCCGAACACCGGGGAGCTGTTTTTT.

The chain carries TRBV4-2 and TRBJ2-4; 13 nucleotides agree with TRBD2. Germline-derived CDR1 and CDR2 are LGHNA and YNFKEQ. The CDR3 contains 18 residues. The trim removed 3 bases at V and 0 bases at J, leaving 5 bases unmatched. For the CDR3, the DNA is TGTGCCAGCAGCCAGTTCACTAGCGGGGGGGTAGCCAAAAACATTCAGTACTTC. It encodes CASSQFTSGGVAKNIQYF.

The chain is built from TRBV13 and TRBJ2-3; 8 nucleotides agree with TRBD2. V gave up 2 bases and J gave up 5 bases; unmatched junction bases: 6. Germline V gene lookup returns CDR1 PRHDT and CDR2 FYEKMQ (reference sequence). The CDR3 extends over 15 amino acids. DNA for the CDR3: TGTGCCAGCAGCTTATTCGGCGGGGGGAAAGATACGCAGTATTTT. Translated, it gives CASSLFGGGKDTQYF.

This chain links TRBV19 with TRBJ1-5; 10 bases are a match to TRBD1. V dropped 5 bases and J dropped 6; count of bases not matched to a gene: 13. Germline V lookup: CDR1 LNHDA, CDR2 SQIVND (reference sequence). CDR3 length equals 17 residues. CDR3 DNA sequence: TGTGCCAGTAGTCGATATCCCGGGACAGGGGACGGTCAGCCCCAGCATTTT. It specifies CASSRYPGTGDGQPQHF. The full variable domain, rest sourced from reference TRBV19 and TRBJ1-5, is DGGITQSPKYLFRKEGQNVTLSCEQNLNHDAMYWYRQDPGQGLRLIYYSQIVNDFQKGDIAEGYSVSREKKESFPLTVTSAQKNPTAFYLCASSRYPGTGDGQPQHFGDGTRLSIL.

This chain links TRBV19 with TRBJ2-2, with 8 bases matching TRBD1. The CDR3 length is 14 residues. The trim removed 8 bases at V and 5 bases at J, leaving 7 bases unmatched. The germline V gene encodes CDR1 LNHDA and CDR2 SQIVND (reference sequence). The CDR3 is CASSRQGRTGELFF. CDR3 DNA sequence: TGTGCCAGTTCTAGACAGGGGAGGACCGGGGAGCTGTTTTTT. Looking up the rest from reference TRBV19 and TRBJ2-2 gives the full variable domain: DGGITQSPKYLFRKEGQNVTLSCEQNLNHDAMYWYRQDPGQGLRLIYYSQIVNDFQKGDIAEGYSVSREKKESFPLTVTSAQKNPTAFYLCASSRQGRTGELFFGEGSRLTVL.

The CDR3 nucleotides read TGTGCCAGCAGCTTAGGCAGGGGGAACACTGAAGCTTTCTTT. Its translation is CASSLGRGNTEAFF. This sequence joins TRBV7-3 and TRBJ1-1, with a weak D call TRBD1 (6 bases). The germline CDR1 and CDR2 sequences are SGHTA and FQGTGA. V was clipped by 2 bases and J by 1 base, with 8 bases between them. The CDR3 totals 14 residues.

J is TRBJ1-2 and V is TRBV23-1; the match to TRBD1 covers 9 bases. TRBV23-1 is known as an ORF, though its function is uncertain. Germline trimming cut 3 bases from V and 4 bases from J; bases unmatched to any gene: 9. The CDR3 loop spans 16 amino acids. The chain's CDR3 is CASSQDRGRNPYGYTF. The CDR3 nucleotides read TGCGCCAGCAGTCAGGACAGGGGCCGAAACCCCTATGGCTACACCTTC.

The genes are TRBV6-6 and TRBJ2-5, with 8 bases fitting TRBD2. Germline V gene data show CDR1 as MNHNY and CDR2 as SVGAGI (reference sequence). This CDR3 contains 15 residues. Trimming removed 4 bases from V and 5 bases from J; junction bases left unmatched: 9. CDR3 nucleotides: TGTGCCAGCAGTTGGGGGACTAGAGTCGGGGAGACCCAGTACTTC. This translates into CASSWGTRVGETQYF.

V gene TRBV9 combines with J gene TRBJ1-6; 11 bases agree with TRBD1. The CDR3 totals 17 residues. Looked up from germline, CDR1 is SGDLS and CDR2 is YYNGEE. Trimming removed 4 bases from V and 9 bases from J; junction bases left unmatched: 12. The DNA of the CDR3 is TGTGCCAGCAGCTCCTGGGACAGGGGGACTATGGGTTCACCCCTCCACTTT. Its protein is CASSSWDRGTMGSPLHF.

Only one count was recorded for this clone. The chain is built from TRBV15 and TRBJ2-1; 8 nucleotides align to TRBD1. V shed 6 bases and J 2 bases; nucleotides not matched to a gene: 6. This CDR3 spans 15 amino acids. The germline V gene encodes CDR1 LNHNV and CDR2 YYDKDF (reference sequence). For the CDR3, the DNA is TGTGCCACCAGAACCGGACAGGGAACCTACAATGAGCAGTTCTTC. Its translation is CATRTGQGTYNEQFF.

The V call is TRBV29-1, the J call TRBJ2-7, with 7 bases lining up with TRBD1. CDR3 length: 14 residues. The trim removed 4 bases at V and 0 bases at J, leaving 6 bases unmatched. Germline loops: CDR1 SQVTM, CDR2 ANQGSEA. Here the CDR3 reads CSVVDRTSSYEQYF. DNA for the CDR3: TGCAGCGTTGTGGACAGGACGAGCTCCTACGAGCAGTACTTC.

The V gene is TRBV19, the J gene TRBJ1-5, with a weak D call TRBD1 (6 bases). V was trimmed by 4 bases and J by 4 bases, leaving 11 bases between them. Germline V CDR1 and CDR2: LNHDA, SQIVND (reference sequence). CDR3 size: 14 residues. CDR3 region: CASSTRTVNQPQHF. CDR3 sequence (DNA): TGTGCCAGTAGTACCAGGACAGTAAATCAGCCCCAGCATTTT.

This clone has just one count. The chain joins TRBV28 to TRBJ2-2, with 12 bases identical to TRBD2. CDR1 is MDHEN and CDR2 is SYDVKM in the germline V gene. Germline trimming cut 5 bases from V and 3 bases from J; bases unmatched to any gene: 16. There are 20 residues in the CDR3. CDR3 sequence: CASSKLDAETSGGDTGELFF. The CDR3 DNA sequence: TGTGCCAGCAGTAAATTAGACGCGGAGACTAGCGGGGGCGACACCGGGGAGCTGTTTTTT.

V and J are TRBV19 and TRBJ1-5; D unclear. Germline loops: CDR1 LNHDA, CDR2 SQIVND (reference sequence). This CDR3 region has 15 residues. Trimming cost V 1 base and J 3 bases, with 10 bases left between them. The CDR3 region has the DNA TGTGCCAGTAGTATAGCTCGAGGAACCAATCAGCCCCAGCATTTT. Translating gives CASSIARGTNQPQHF.

This rearrangement joins TRBV27 to TRBJ2-3; D possibly corresponds to TRBD2 (5 bases). CDR3 length: 14 amino acids. Germline V gives CDR1 MNHEY, CDR2 SMNVEV (reference sequence). V lost 6 bases, J lost 1 base, and 11 bases lay in between. CDR3 amino acids: CASRQTTRTDTQYF. The CDR3 region has the DNA TGTGCCAGCAGGCAGACTACCCGCACAGATACGCAGTATTTT.

V is TRBV19 and J is TRBJ2-7, with D maybe TRBD1 (6 bases). Germline loops: CDR1 LNHDA, CDR2 SQIVND (reference sequence). The CDR3 has 15 amino acids. V lost 5 bases to trimming and J lost 0 bases, with 14 bases between them. CDR3 coding DNA: TGTGCCAGTAGTTCCCATTCCAGGGGCTCCTACGAGCAGTACTTC. It encodes CASSSHSRGSYEQYF.

DNA for the CDR3: TGTGCCAGCAGCATCCAAGCGGGGAGCTACAATGAGCAGTTCTTC. It yields the protein CASSIQAGSYNEQFF. V usage is TRBV7-3 and J usage is TRBJ2-1, with 7 bases lining up with TRBD2. V lost 5 bases to trimming and J lost 3 bases; unmatched junction nucleotides: 7. The CDR3 covers 15 residues. Germline assignment: CDR1 SGHTA and CDR2 FQGTGA.

V gene TRBV3-1 (or the pseudogene TRBV3-2) combines with J gene TRBJ1-3; 7 bases map to TRBD1. Germline CDR1 and CDR2: LGHDT and YNNKEL (reference sequence). V lost 7 bases, J lost 4 bases, and 7 bases stayed unmatched. The CDR3 runs 14 residues. The CDR3 nucleotides are TGTGCCAGCACCCAGGGGGGTACCGGAAACACCATATATTTT. Its protein product is CASTQGGTGNTIYF.

The chain carries TRBV5-1 and TRBJ1-3; D not resolved. Germline V gene sequence: CDR1 SGHRS, CDR2 YFSETQ. This CDR3 has 16 residues. V was pared by 0 bases and J by 0 bases, with 10 bases between. CDR3 sequence (DNA): TGCGCCAGCAGCTTGGACGGGATGAGCTCTGGAAACACCATATATTTT. It translates to CASSLDGMSSGNTIYF.

This chain joins TRBV2 and TRBJ2-2, with 9 bases fitting TRBD1. The germline gives CDR1 SNHLY, CDR2 FYNNEI. Germline trimming cut 5 bases from V and 3 bases from J; bases unmatched to any gene: 7. This CDR3 contains 16 residues. The CDR3 reads CASSKVRDRDTGELFF. Here the CDR3 DNA reads TGTGCCAGCAGTAAAGTCCGGGACAGGGACACCGGGGAGCTGTTTTTT.

The chain couples TRBV5-4 to TRBJ2-1, with 9 bases aligning to TRBD2. The CDR3 contains 15 residues. From germline, CDR1 is SGHNT and CDR2 YYREEE (reference sequence). Unmatched junction bases numbered 9, after V lost 4 bases and J lost 7 bases. This chain's CDR3 is CASSLLGGGANEQFF. Here the CDR3 DNA reads TGTGCCAGCAGCCTCCTAGGCGGGGGGGCTAATGAGCAGTTCTTC. Combining the CDR3 with reference TRBV5-4 and TRBJ2-1 gives the whole variable domain ETGVTQSPTHLIKTRGQQVTLRCSSQSGHNTVSWYQQALGQGPQFIFQYYREEENGRGNFPPRFSGLQFPNYSSELNVNALELDDSALYLCASSLLGGGANEQFFGPGTRLTVL.

The chain uses TRBV6-5 and TRBJ1-2; D is possibly TRBD1 (5 bases). The CDR3 sequence is 16 residues long. V was pared by 2 bases and J by 5 bases, with 18 bases between. Germline V gene lookup returns CDR1 MNHEY and CDR2 SVGAGI. CDR3: CASSYHTRERIYGYTF. In DNA, the CDR3 is TGTGCCAGCAGTTACCACACCAGGGAACGAATATATGGCTACACCTTC.

The chain employs TRBV19 and TRBJ2-3; 10 bases are a match to TRBD2. CDR1 and CDR2 from the germline V gene are LNHDA and SQIVND (reference sequence). The CDR3 runs to 19 residues. The V segment lost 1 base and the J segment 6 bases; nucleotides outside the gene matches: 16. The CDR3 DNA is TGTGCCAGTAGTATAGCGGTAGCGGGGGGCCTGGGAAATGCCGATACGCAGTATTTT. Translation gives CASSIAVAGGLGNADTQYF.

V and J are TRBV6-6 and TRBJ2-5; D is undetermined. This CDR3 has 15 amino acids. With 5 bases removed from V and 6 bases from J, the gap between germline ends came to 19 bases. Per germline, CDR1 MNHNY and CDR2 SVGAGI (reference sequence). Here the CDR3 reads CASSRSGQYEKTQYF. The CDR3 DNA is TGTGCCAGCAGTCGTAGTGGGCAGTATGAGAAGACCCAGTACTTC.

V and J are TRBV29-1 and TRBJ2-7; 12 bases agree with TRBD1. Germline CDR1 SQVTM, CDR2 ANQGSEA. The CDR3 sequence is 16 residues long. Trimming removed 0 bases from V and 6 bases from J; junction bases left unmatched: 9. CDR3: CSVEDMGQGAPGEQYF. The CDR3 DNA is TGCAGCGTTGAAGATATGGGACAGGGGGCACCAGGCGAGCAGTACTTC.

This sequence joins TRBV4-1 and TRBJ2-3; D is unclear. The CDR3 is 15 residues long. V lost 1 base to trimming and J lost 2 bases, with 10 bases between them. Per germline, CDR1 MGHRA and CDR2 YSYEKL. The chain's CDR3 is CASSQGTVSTDTQYF. DNA for the CDR3: TGCGCCAGCAGCCAAGGTACGGTTTCCACAGATACGCAGTATTTT.

This chain links TRBV7-2 with TRBJ1-5; TRBD1 aligns across 8 bases. The CDR3 has 19 residues. The V and J ends lost 1 base and 1 base, in that order; junction bases with no gene match: 12. Germline values: CDR1 SGHTA, CDR2 FQGNSA. The CDR3 spells CASSLGVPRQGKSNQPQHF. The CDR3 DNA sequence: TGTGCCAGCAGCTTAGGGGTGCCCCGACAGGGGAAAAGCAATCAGCCCCAGCATTTT.